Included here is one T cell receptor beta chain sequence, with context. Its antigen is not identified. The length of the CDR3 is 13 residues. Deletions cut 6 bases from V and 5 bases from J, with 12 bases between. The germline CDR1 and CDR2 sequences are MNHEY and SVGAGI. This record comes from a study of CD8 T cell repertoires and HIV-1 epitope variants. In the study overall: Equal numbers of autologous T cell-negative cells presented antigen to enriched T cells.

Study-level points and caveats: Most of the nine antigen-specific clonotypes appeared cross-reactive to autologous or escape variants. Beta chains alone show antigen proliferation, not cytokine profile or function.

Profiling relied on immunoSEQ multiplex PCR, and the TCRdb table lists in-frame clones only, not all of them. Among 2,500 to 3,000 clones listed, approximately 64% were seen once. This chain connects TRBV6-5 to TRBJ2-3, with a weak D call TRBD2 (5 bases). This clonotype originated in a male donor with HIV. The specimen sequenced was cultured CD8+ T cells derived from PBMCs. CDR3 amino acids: CASSYGIGDTQYF. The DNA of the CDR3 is TGTGCCAGCAGCTACGGGATCGGAGATACGCAGTATTTT.